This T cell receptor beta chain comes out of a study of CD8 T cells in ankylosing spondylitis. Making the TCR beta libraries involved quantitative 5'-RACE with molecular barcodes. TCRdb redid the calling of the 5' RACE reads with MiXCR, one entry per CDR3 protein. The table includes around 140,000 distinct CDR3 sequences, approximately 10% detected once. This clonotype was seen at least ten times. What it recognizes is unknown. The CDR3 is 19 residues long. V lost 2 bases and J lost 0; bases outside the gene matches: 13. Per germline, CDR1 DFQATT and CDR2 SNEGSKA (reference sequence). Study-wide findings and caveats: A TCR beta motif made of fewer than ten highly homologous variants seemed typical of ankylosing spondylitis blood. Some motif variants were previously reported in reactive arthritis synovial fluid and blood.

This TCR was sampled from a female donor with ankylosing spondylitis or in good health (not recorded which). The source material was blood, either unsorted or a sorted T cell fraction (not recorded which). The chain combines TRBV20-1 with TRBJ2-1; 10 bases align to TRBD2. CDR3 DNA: TGCAGTGCTAGAAGGGCACTAGCGGGACAAACTAGCTCCTACAATGAGCAGTTCTTC. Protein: CSARRALAGQTSSYNEQFF.